This T cell receptor beta chain was profiled in a study of T cell responses to AZD1222 COVID-19 vaccine. Looking at the study overall: Recipients boosted at about 4 weeks or about 12 weeks are pooled. Points from the study as a whole: Dominant CD4 TCR responses targeted spike regions 160-218 and 743-854. Clonal diversity may have been underestimated, and the donors were mostly white British, with more females than males. The study sampled repertoires only after the peak T cell response.

Sequencing was performed with immunoSEQ multiplex PCR; in TCRdb, only in-frame clones are kept and a portion is missing. The sample has 160,000 or so clones, 85% to 90% seen once. As for this clone: The antigen is undetermined.

Trimming took 4 bases from V and 13 from J, leaving 21 bases between them. The CDR3 covers 15 residues. Germline V lookup: CDR1 SGHKS, CDR2 YYEKEE (reference sequence). The material sequenced was peripheral blood, taken on day 0 of AZD1222 vaccination. The rearrangement joins TRBV5-5 to TRBJ1-6; maybe TRBD1 (5 bases). The clonotype comes from an adult in good health. CDR3 bases: TGTGCCAGCAGCCAAGTGGGGCACTCGGAGGGTCCCCTCCACTTT. Protein sequence: CASSQVGHSEGPLHF.